These 14 T cell receptor beta chains were all obtained from the same sample, sequenced in a study of identical twins. In TCRdb, the 5' RACE reads were re-called with MiXCR into one record per CDR3 protein. Here the sample spans around 490,000 distinct CDR3 sequences, 14% being singletons. This sample was shared with a second study, whose subject was yellow fever vaccine responses in identical twins.

Sequenced input: CD4+ T cells sorted from blood. The receptors were gathered from a woman aged 18-29 years in good health.

V and J are TRBV6-5 and TRBJ2-5; D not certain. CDR3 size: 14 residues. The V end lost 3 bases, the J end lost 2 bases, and 10 bases lay between the germline ends. Germline CDR1 is MNHEY and CDR2 is SVGAGI. DNA of the CDR3: TGTGCCAGCAGTTATTATGGGTTACAAGAGACCCAGTACTTC. It codes for CASSYYGLQETQYF.

The genes are TRBV19 and TRBJ2-7; 7 bases line up with TRBD2. Germline CDR1 reads LNHDA; CDR2 reads SQIVND (reference sequence). Unmatched junction bases numbered 11, after V lost 6 bases and J lost 6 bases. CDR3 length equals 14 residues. CDR3 amino acids: CASSPSQREGEQYF. CDR3 nucleotides: TGTGCCAGTAGCCCGTCACAGCGGGAAGGCGAGCAGTACTTC.

The gene calls are TRBV10-2 and TRBJ2-7; 8 bases are shared with TRBD1. J lost 2 bases, V lost 4 bases, and 4 bases had no gene match. The CDR3 length is 14 residues. CDR1 is WSHSY and CDR2 is SAAADI in the germline V gene. The CDR3 is CASSVNRGAYEQYF. CDR3 nucleotide sequence: TGCGCCAGCAGTGTAAACAGGGGGGCCTACGAGCAGTACTTC.

J is TRBJ2-1 and V is TRBV6-2 or TRBV6-3; 12 bases map to TRBD2. Trimming removed 0 bases from V and 10 bases from J; junction bases left unmatched: 10. CDR1 is MNHEY and CDR2 is SVGEGT in the germline V gene. The CDR3 contains 17 residues. In nucleotides, the CDR3 is TGTGCCAGCAGTTACTCTCCACTAGCGGGAGGACCCCTCGAGCAGTTCTTC. It yields the protein CASSYSPLAGGPLEQFF.

This clonotype was detected only a few times. The chain recombines TRBV18 with TRBJ2-1; D might be TRBD1 (6 bases). V was trimmed by 5 bases and J by 8 bases, leaving 13 bases between them. Germline CDR1 and CDR2: KGHSH and LQKENI. CDR3 length equals 13 residues. CDR3 region: CASSTNPGDEQFF. CDR3 nucleotides: TGTGCCAGCTCAACGAACCCAGGGGATGAGCAGTTCTTC. The full variable domain, completed using reference TRBV18 and TRBJ2-1, is NAGVMQNPRHLVRRRGQEARLRCSPMKGHSHVYWYRQLPEEGLKFMVYLQKENIIDESGMPKERFSAEFPKEGPSILRIQQVVRGDSAAYFCASSTNPGDEQFFGPGTRLTVL.

This rearrangement joins TRBV4-3 to TRBJ2-5; 10 bases match TRBD2. J gave up 5 bases and V 1 base, and 7 bases lay outside the gene matches. This CDR3 region has 16 residues. CDR1 is LGHNA and CDR2 is YSLEER in the germline V gene. In nucleotides, the CDR3 is TGCGCCAGCAGCCAAGGGCTAGCGGGAGAAGGTGAGACCCAGTACTTC. Its protein product is CASSQGLAGEGETQYF.

This sequence joins TRBV12-3 or TRBV12-4 and TRBJ2-7; perhaps TRBD2 as D (5 bases). The ends were cut back, 5 bases at V and 3 bases at J, with 14 bases in the middle. This CDR3 region has 14 residues. CDR3 sequence: CASSRESGNYEQYF. For the CDR3, the DNA is TGTGCCAGCAGTAGGGAGTCGGGAAACTACGAGCAGTACTTC.

The chain has TRBV5-1 and TRBJ2-7, with D maybe TRBD2 (7 bases). Germline V gene lookup returns CDR1 SGHRS and CDR2 YFSETQ. Trimming cost V 3 bases and J 0 bases, with 13 bases left between them. This CDR3 has 15 amino acids. The CDR3 DNA reads as TGCGCCAGCAGCTCGGGGGGCTCCGGCTCCTACGAGCAGTACTTC. Translated, it gives CASSSGGSGSYEQYF.

This clonotype was counted only a few times. The chain employs TRBV20-1 and TRBJ2-7; no clear D. The CDR3 contains 12 residues. V shed 1 base and J shed 2 bases, with 6 bases lying between them. CDR1 is DFQATT and CDR2 is SNEGSKA in the germline V gene (reference sequence). CDR3 loop: CSARVPTYEQYF. Written as DNA, the CDR3 is TGCAGTGCTAGAGTGCCCACCTACGAGCAGTACTTC.

The chain joins TRBV19 to TRBJ2-1; perhaps TRBD1 as D (5 bases). V shed 4 bases and J shed 10 bases, with 17 bases lying between them. Germline lookup yields CDR1 LNHDA and CDR2 SQIVND (reference sequence). CDR3 size: 14 residues. The CDR3 region has the DNA TGTGCCAGTAGTAAACAGGTTTGGGGTTTGGAGCAGTTCTTC. Translated: CASSKQVWGLEQFF.

This clonotype has only a few counts. The chain combines TRBV13 with TRBJ2-2; no firm D call. Germline V gene lookup returns CDR1 PRHDT and CDR2 FYEKMQ (reference sequence). This CDR3 contains 12 residues. Trimming cost V 5 bases and J 7 bases, with 8 bases left between them. CDR3 sequence: CASSLVYGELFF. As DNA, the CDR3 is TGTGCCAGCAGCCTAGTTTACGGGGAGCTGTTTTTT.

In this sample, this clonotype turned up a few times. This rearrangement joins TRBV7-2 to TRBJ2-7; D unclear. The ends were cut back, 8 bases at V and 0 bases at J, with 14 bases in the middle. This CDR3 is built from 14 residues. CDR1 is SGHTA and CDR2 is FQGNSA in the germline V gene. In DNA, the CDR3 is TGTGCCAGCGGCGCAACCCAAACCTCCTACGAGCAGTACTTC. As protein: CASGATQTSYEQYF. The full variable domain, its missing parts supplied by reference TRBV7-2 and TRBJ2-7, is GAGVSQSPSNKVTEKGKDVELRCDPISGHTALYWYRQSLGQGLEFLIYFQGNSAPDKSGLPSDRFSAERTGGSVSTLTIQRTQQEDSAVYLCASGATQTSYEQYFGPGTRLTVT.

This rearrangement joins TRBV7-3 to TRBJ1-1, with 9 nucleotides matching TRBD1. V lost 0 bases to trimming and J lost 7 bases; unmatched junction nucleotides: 9. The V gene's germline CDR1 is SGHTA and CDR2 FQGTGA. The CDR3 length is 16 residues. The chain's CDR3 is CASSLTGQGIFGEAFF. The CDR3 DNA sequence: TGTGCCAGCAGCTTAACGGGACAGGGAATATTTGGTGAAGCTTTCTTT.

V gene TRBV4-1 combines with J gene TRBJ2-3; 11 bases are a match to TRBD2. Germline V CDR1 and CDR2: MGHRA, YSYEKL. CDR3 length: 22 amino acids. With V trimmed by 0 bases and J by 3 bases, 20 bases remained unmatched. CDR3: CASSQDSLRLAGRPPRTDTQYF. The CDR3 DNA is TGCGCCAGCAGCCAAGATAGTTTAAGACTAGCGGGAAGGCCCCCACGGACAGATACGCAGTATTTT.